This note documents a single TCR beta chain sequence. Its specificity is not known. Arm-PCR of CDR3 regions and iRepertoire HTBI primers were the basis on which TCR beta libraries were built. TCRdb re-called the multiplex PCR reads with MiXCR, one entry per CDR3 protein. The repertoire holds a few hundred thousand distinct CDR3 sequences, with around a quarter as singletons. The record originates from a study of regulatory T cells in long-lasting Graves disease. Whole-study context: More than 5 years of antithyroid drugs with positive TSH receptor antibodies defined persistent Graves' disease. General study results and limits: Persistent disease exhibited a predilection for TRBV28, TRBJ1-2 and TRBJ2-5. Patients with persistent Graves' had lower TCR diversity than newly diagnosed patients. Accuracy might have suffered from few samples.

The CDR3 covers 16 residues. J lost 0 bases, V lost 0 bases, and 1 base had no gene match. Regarding time point: persistent/refractory GD, antithyroid drugs over 5 years with positive TRAb. Scientists built the TCR library using RNA that was extracted from PBMCs. This sequence was found in a female donor with Graves disease. This sample comprised peripheral blood mononuclear cells (PBMCs), obtained when the disease was refractory, from a patient treated with antithyroid drugs. The chain is built from TRBV12-3 or TRBV12-4 and TRBJ1-5, with 8 nucleotides matching TRBD1. CDR3 region: CASSLAGQDSNQPQHF. The CDR3 region has the DNA TGTGCCAGCAGTTTAGCGGGACAGGATAGCAATCAGCCCCAGCATTTT.